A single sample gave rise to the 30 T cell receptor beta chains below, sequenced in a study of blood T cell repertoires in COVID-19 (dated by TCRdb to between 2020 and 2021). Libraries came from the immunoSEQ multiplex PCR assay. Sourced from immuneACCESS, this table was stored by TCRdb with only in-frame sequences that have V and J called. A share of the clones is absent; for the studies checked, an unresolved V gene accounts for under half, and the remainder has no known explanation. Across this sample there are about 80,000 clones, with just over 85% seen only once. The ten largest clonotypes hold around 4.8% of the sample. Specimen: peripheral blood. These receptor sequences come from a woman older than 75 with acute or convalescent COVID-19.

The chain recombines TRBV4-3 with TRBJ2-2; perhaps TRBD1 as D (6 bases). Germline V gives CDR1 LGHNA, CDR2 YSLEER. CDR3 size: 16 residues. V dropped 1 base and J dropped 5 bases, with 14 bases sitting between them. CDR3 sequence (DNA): TGCGCCAGCAGCCAAGGAGGGGGTGGGTGGACCGGGGAGCTGTTTTTT. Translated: CASSQGGGGWTGELFF.

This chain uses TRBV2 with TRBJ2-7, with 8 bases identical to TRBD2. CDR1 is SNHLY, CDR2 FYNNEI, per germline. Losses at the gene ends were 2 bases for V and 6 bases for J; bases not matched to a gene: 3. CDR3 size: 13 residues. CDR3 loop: CASSESGGGEQYF. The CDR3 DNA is TGTGCCAGCAGTGAATCGGGAGGGGGCGAGCAGTACTTC.

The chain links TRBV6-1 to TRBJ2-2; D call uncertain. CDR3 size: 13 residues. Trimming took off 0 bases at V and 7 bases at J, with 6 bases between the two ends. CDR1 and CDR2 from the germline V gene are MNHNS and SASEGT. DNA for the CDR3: TGTGCCAGCAGTGAAGCTGCGGTCGGGGAGCTGTTTTTT. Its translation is CASSEAAVGELFF.

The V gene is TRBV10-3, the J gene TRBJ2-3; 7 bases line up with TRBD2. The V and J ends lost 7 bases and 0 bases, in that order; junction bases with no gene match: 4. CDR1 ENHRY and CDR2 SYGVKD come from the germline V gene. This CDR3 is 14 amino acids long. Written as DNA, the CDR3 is TGTGCCATCACCCCGGGGGGAAGCACAGATACGCAGTATTTT. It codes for CAITPGGSTDTQYF.

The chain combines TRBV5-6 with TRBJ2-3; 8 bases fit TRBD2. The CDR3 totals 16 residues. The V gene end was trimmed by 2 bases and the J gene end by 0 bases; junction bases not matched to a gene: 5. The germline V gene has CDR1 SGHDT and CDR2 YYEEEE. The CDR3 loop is CASSFSGRASTDTQYF. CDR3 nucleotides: TGTGCCAGCAGCTTCTCCGGGAGGGCTAGCACAGATACGCAGTATTTT.

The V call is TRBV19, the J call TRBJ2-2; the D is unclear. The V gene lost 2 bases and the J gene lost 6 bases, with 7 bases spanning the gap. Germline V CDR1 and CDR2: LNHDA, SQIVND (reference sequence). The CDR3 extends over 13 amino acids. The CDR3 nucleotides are TGTGCCAGTAGTATATCGAGTCCCGGGGAGCTGTTTTTT. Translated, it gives CASSISSPGELFF.

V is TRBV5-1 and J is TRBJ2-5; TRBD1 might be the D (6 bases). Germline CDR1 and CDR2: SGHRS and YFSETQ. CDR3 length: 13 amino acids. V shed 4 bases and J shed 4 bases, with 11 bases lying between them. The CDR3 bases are TGCGCCAGCAGCCAGGGACAAGTAGAGACCCAGTACTTC. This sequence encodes CASSQGQVETQYF.

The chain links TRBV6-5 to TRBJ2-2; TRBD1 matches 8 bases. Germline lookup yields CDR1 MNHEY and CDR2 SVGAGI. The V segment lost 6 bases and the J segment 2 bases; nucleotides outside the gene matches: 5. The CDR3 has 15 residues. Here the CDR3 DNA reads TGTGCCAGCAGACCGGACAGGGAAAACACCGGGGAGCTGTTTTTT. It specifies CASRPDRENTGELFF.

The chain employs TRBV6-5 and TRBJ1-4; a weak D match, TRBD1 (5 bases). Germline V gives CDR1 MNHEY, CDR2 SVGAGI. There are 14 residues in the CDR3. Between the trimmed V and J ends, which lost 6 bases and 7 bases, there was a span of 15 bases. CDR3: CASRVVGRGEKLFF. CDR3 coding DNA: TGTGCCAGCAGAGTCGTGGGGCGGGGTGAAAAACTGTTTTTT.

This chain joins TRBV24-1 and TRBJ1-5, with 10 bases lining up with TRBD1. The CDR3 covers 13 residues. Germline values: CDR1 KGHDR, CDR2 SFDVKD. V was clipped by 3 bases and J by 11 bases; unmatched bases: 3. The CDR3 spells CATSDAGTGAQHF. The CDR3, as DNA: TGTGCCACCAGTGATGCCGGGACAGGGGCCCAGCATTTT.

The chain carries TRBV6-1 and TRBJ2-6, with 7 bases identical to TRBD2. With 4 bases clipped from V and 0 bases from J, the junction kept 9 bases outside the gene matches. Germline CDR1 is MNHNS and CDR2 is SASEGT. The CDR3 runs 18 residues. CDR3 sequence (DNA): TGTGCCAGCAGTGCCCTCCCGGGAGGATACTCTGGGGCCAACGTCCTGACTTTC. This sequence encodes CASSALPGGYSGANVLTF.

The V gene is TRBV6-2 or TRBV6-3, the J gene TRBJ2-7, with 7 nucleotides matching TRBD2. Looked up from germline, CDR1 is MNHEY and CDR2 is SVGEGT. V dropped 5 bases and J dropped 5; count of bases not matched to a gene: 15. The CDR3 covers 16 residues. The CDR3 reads CASSTMSSSGRDEQYF. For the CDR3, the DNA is TGTGCCAGCAGTACTATGTCCTCTAGCGGACGCGACGAGCAGTACTTC.

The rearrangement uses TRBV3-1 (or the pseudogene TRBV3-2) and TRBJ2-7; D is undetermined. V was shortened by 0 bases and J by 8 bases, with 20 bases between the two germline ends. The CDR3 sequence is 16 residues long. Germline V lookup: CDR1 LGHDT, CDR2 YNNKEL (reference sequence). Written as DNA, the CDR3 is TGTGCCAGCAGCCAAGATCCACAGCCCAGAGCTAACAAGCAGTACTTC. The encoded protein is CASSQDPQPRANKQYF.

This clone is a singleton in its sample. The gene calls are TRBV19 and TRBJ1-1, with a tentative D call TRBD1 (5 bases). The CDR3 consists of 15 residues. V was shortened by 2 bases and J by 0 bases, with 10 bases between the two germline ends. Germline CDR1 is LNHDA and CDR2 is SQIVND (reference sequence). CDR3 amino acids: CASSIRQTLNTEAFF. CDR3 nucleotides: TGTGCCAGTAGTATAAGACAGACACTGAACACTGAAGCTTTCTTT.

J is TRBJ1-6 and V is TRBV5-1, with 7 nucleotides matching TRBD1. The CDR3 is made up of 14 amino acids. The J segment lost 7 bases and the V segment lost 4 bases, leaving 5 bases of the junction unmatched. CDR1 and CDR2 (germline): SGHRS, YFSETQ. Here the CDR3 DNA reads TGCGCCAGCAGCGATGTCAGGGGGAATTCACCCCTCCACTTT. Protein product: CASSDVRGNSPLHF.

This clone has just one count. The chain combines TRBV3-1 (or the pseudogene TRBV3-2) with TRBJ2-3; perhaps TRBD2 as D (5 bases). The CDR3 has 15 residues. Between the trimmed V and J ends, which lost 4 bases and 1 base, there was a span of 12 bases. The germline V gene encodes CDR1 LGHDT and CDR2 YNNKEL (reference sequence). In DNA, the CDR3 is TGTGCCAGCAGCCCTCGGGGTCGGGGCACAGATACGCAGTATTTT. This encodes CASSPRGRGTDTQYF.

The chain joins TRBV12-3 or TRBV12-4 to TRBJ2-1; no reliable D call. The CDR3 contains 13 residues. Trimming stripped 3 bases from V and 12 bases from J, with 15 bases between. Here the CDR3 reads CASSLDASRGQFF. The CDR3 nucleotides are TGTGCCAGCAGTTTGGATGCGTCCCGCGGGCAGTTCTTC.

Here the CDR3 reads CASSVLGGSGELFF. DNA of the CDR3: TGCGCCAGCAGCGTGCTTGGGGGGAGCGGGGAGCTGTTTTTT. The chain has TRBV5-1 and TRBJ2-2; tentative D call: TRBD2 (6 bases). V was trimmed by 4 bases and J by 7 bases, leaving 14 bases between them. CDR3 size: 14 residues. Looked up from germline, CDR1 is SGHRS and CDR2 is YFSETQ.

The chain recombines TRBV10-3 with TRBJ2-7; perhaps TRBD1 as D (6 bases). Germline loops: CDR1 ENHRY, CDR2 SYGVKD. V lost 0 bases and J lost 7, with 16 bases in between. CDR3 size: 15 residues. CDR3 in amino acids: CAISESGPGVREQYF. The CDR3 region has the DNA TGTGCCATCAGTGAGTCGGGTCCAGGGGTGAGGGAGCAGTACTTC.

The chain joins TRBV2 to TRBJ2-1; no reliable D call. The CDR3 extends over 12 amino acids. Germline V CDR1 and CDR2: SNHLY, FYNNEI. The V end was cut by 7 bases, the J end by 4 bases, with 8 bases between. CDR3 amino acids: CASTGGYNEQFF. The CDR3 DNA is TGTGCCAGCACCGGTGGTTACAATGAGCAGTTCTTC.

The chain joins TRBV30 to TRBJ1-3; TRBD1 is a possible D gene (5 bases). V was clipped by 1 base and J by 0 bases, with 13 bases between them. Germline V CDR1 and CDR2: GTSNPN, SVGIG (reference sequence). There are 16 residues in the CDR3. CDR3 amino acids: CAWSGQQSLSGNTIYF. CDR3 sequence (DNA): TGTGCCTGGAGTGGACAGCAATCTCTCTCTGGAAACACCATATATTTT. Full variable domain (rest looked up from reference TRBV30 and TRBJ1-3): SQTIHQWPATLVQPVGSPLSLECTVEGTSNPNLYWYRQAAGRGLQLLFYSVGIGQISSEVPQNLSASRPQDRQFILSSKKLLLSDSGFYLCAWSGQQSLSGNTIYFGEGSWLTVV.

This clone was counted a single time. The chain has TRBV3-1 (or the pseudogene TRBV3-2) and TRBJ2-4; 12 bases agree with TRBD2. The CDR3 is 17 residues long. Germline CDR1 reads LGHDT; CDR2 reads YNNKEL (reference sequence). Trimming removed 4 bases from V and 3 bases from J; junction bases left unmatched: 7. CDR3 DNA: TGTGCCAGCAGCCGATTGACTAGCGGGAGACTCAAAAACATTCAGTACTTC. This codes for CASSRLTSGRLKNIQYF.

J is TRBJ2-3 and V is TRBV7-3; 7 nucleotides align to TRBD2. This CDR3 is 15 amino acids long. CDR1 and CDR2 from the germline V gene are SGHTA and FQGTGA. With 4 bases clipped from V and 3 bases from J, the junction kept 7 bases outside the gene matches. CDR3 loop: CASSSWASGTDTQYF. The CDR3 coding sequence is TGTGCCAGCAGCTCTTGGGCTAGCGGAACAGATACGCAGTATTTT.

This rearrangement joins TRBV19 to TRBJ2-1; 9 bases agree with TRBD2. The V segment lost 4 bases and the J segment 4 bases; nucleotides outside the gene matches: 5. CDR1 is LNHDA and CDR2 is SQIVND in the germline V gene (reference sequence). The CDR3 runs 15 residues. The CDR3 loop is CASSTAGGTYNEQFF. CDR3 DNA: TGTGCCAGTAGTACAGCGGGAGGTACATACAATGAGCAGTTCTTC.

The CDR3 nucleotides read TGCAGCGTCGACAGGAGTGATAACTATGGCTACACCTTC. It translates to CSVDRSDNYGYTF. The rearrangement joins TRBV29-1 to TRBJ1-2; D is possibly TRBD1 (6 bases). Deletions cut 6 bases from V and 1 base from J, with 12 bases between. The length of the CDR3 is 13 residues. Germline loops: CDR1 SQVTM, CDR2 ANQGSEA.

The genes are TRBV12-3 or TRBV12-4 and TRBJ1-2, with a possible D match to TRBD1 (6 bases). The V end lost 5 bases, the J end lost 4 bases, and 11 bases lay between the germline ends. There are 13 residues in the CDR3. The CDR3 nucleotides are TGTGCCAGCAGTCCTCCGACAGGCTATGGCTACACCTTC. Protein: CASSPPTGYGYTF.

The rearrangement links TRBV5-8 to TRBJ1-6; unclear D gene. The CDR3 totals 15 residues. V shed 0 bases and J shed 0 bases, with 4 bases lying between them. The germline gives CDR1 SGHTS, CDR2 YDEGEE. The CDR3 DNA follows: TGTGCCAGCAGCTTGGTTAACTCCTATAATTCACCCCTCCACTTT. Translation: CASSLVNSYNSPLHF. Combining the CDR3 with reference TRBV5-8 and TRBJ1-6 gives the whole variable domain EAGVTQSPTHLIKTRGQQATLRCSPISGHTSVYWYQQALGLGLQFLLWYDEGEERNRGNFPPRFSGRQFPNYSSELNVNALELEDSALYLCASSLVNSYNSPLHFGNGTRLTVT.

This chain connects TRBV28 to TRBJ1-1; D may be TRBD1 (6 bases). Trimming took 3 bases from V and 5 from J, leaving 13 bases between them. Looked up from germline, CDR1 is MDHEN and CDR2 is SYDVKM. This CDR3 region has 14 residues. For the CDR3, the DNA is TGTGCCAGCAGTTTGTCAGGGGAGAAGACTGAAGCTTTCTTT. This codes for CASSLSGEKTEAFF. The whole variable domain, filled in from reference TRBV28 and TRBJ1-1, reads DVKVTQSSRYLVKRTGEKVFLECVQDMDHENMFWYRQDPGLGLRLIYFSYDVKMKEKGDIPEGYSVSREKKERFSLILESASTNQTSMYLCASSLSGEKTEAFFGQGTRLTVV.

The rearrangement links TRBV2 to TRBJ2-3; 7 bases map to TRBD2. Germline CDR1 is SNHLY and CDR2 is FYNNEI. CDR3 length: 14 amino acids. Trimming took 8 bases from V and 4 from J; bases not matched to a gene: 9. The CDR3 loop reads CASRGSGEPDTQYF. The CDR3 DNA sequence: TGTGCCAGCCGGGGGAGCGGGGAACCAGATACGCAGTATTTT.

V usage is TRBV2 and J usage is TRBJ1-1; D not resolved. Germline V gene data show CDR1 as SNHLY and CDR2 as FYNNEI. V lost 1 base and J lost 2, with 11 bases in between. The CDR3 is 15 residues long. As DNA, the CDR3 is TGTGCCAGCAGTGAAGGGGCATCCGGAAACACTGAAGCTTTCTTT. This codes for CASSEGASGNTEAFF. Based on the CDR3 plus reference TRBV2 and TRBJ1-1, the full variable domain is EPEVTQTPSHQVTQMGQEVILRCVPISNHLYFYWYRQILGQKVEFLVSFYNNEISEKSEIFDDQFSVERPDGSNFTLKIRSTKLEDSAMYFCASSEGASGNTEAFFGQGTRLTVV.